This T cell receptor (beta chain) emerged from a study of cytomegalovirus exposure and HLA in healthy donors. PCR was performed using 60 Vbeta and 13 Jbeta primers. Using immunoSEQ multiplex PCR, the repertoire was profiled, and TCRdb retains in-frame clones only, with some absent. The table lists approximately 100,000 clones, over 70% of them singletons. The CDR3 consists of 15 residues. The germline V gene has CDR1 SEHNR and CDR2 FQNEAQ (reference sequence). V lost 4 bases, J lost 2 bases, and 3 bases stayed unmatched. The sequence came from a woman between 40 and 50 years old in good health and CMV-seronegative. This rearrangement joins TRBV7-9 to TRBJ1-5, with TRBD1 matching over 9 bases. The sequenced sample consisted of PBMCs. The CDR3 region has the DNA TGTGCCAGCAGCTCGGACAGGGGTGGCAATCAGCCCCAGCATTTT. It specifies CASSSDRGGNQPQHF.